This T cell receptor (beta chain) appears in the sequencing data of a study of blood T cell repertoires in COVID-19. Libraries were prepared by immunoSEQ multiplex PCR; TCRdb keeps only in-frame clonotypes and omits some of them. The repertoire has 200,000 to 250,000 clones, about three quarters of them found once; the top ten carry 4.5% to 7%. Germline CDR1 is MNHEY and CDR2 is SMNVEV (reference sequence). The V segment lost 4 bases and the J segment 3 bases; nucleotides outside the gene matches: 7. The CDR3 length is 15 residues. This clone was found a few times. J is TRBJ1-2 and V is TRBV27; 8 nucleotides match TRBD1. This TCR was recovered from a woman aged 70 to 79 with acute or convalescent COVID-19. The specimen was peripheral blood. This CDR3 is CASSSTDRVDYGYTF. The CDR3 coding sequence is TGTGCCAGCAGTTCCACGGACAGGGTCGACTATGGCTACACCTTC.